The source of this T cell receptor beta chain is a study of CD8 T cells in Susac syndrome (dated by TCRdb to the late 2010s). About the investigation overall: Repertoire sequencing was used to test whether CD8+ T cell activation and differentiation in Susac syndrome was antigen driven.

Including cysteine and phenylalanine, the CDR3 has 14 amino acids. This entry keeps only the CDR3 DNA: 42 bases, framed from base 1. As encoded in the germline V gene, CDR1 is SGHTA while CDR2 is FQGTGA. V and J lose 5 bases and 7 bases, and a span of 16 bases separates them. RNA was extracted using the RNeasy kit, and roughly 0.5 to 1 microgram was reverse transcribed with random hexamers. The immunoSEQ multiplex PCR assay, which covers 54 Vbeta and 13 Jbeta segments, was used to amplify TCR beta CDR3 regions. Bias from PCR amplification was corrected by using a synthetic template baseline for primer optimization and for computational correction. On the authors' methods: Reads were annotated to V, D and J genes per IMGT and analyzed with immunoSEQ Analyzer, keeping only productive sequences. Clonality was computed as one minus Shannon entropy normalized by log2 of the number of productive unique sequences. For each patient and control, public and private clones were evaluated among the 100 most prevalent clones. Clones were defined as Susac-specific if absent from the healthy and MS cohorts, from around 1,000 published viral clones and from other ImmuneACCESS disease sequences. Through fastp at Q25 and MiXCR, TCRdb rebuilt clones from the public reads, retaining in-frame beta chains. Each CDR3 protein gets just one entry, which takes the most common genes and DNA from the rows behind it. These V and J calls are TCRdb output, not the study's own analysis. A total of about 120,000 distinct CDR3 sequences appear in this sample, 94% of them only once. Roughly 0.098% of the sample goes to the ten largest clones.

Peripheral blood CD8+ and CD4+ T cells from healthy donors, Susac syndrome patients and multiple sclerosis patients were profiled using high-throughput TCR beta sequencing. The healthy donors served as controls matched for age and sex. Bulk CD8+ and CD4+ T cells were purified by magnetic negative isolation, while CD8+ TEMRA cells were enriched using FACS. Blood was collected in EDTA tubes and processed within 24 hours, with PBMCs isolated through density gradient centrifugation. PBMCs intended for TCR sequencing were frozen in liquid nitrogen and were later thawed in a 37 degrees C water bath. A purity of at least 90% was achieved for sorted or isolated CD4+, CD8+ and CD8+ TEMRA cells. Overall study outcomes, separate from this receptor: The number of individuals in the TCR sequencing and HLA analysis was recognized as being relatively small.

As concerns this clonotype: This clone's antigen is unknown. No clone much larger than this one lies a single base away; base qualities are absent.

This clonotype was sampled from a human donor in good health. Source material: CD4+ T cells from PBMCs. The chain was built from TRBV7-3 and TRBJ2-3, and perhaps TRBD1 as D gene, on 6 matching bases. The nucleotide sequence reads TGTGCCAGCAGCCCCGGGACAAGGATGAATACGCAGTATTTT. Its protein is CASSPGTRMNTQYF.